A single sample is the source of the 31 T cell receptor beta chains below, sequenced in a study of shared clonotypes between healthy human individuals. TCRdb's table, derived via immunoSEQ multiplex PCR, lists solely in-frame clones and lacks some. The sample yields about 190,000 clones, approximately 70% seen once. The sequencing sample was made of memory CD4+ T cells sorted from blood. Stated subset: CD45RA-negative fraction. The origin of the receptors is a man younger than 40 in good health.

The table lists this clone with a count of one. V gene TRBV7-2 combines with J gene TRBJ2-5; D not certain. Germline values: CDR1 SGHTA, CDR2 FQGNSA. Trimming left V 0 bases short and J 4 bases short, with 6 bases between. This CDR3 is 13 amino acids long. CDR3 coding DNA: TGTGCCAGCAGCTTAGCGGGCAGAGAGACCCAGTACTTC. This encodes CASSLAGRETQYF.

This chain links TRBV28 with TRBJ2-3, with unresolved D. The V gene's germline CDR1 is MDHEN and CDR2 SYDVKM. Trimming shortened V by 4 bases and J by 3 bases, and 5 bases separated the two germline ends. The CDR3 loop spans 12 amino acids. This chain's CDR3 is CASSWNTDTQYF. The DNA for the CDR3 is TGTGCCAGCAGTTGGAATACAGATACGCAGTATTTT.

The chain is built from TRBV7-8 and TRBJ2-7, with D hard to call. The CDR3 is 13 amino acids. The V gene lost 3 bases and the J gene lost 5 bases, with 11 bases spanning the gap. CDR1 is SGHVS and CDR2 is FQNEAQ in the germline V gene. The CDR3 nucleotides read TGTGCCAGCAGCTTGCGAAGGTCTGACGAGCAGTACTTC. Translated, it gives CASSLRRSDEQYF.

CDR3 protein: CASSTRDGYEQYF. As DNA, the CDR3 is TGTGCCAGCAGCACCCGGGACGGCTACGAGCAGTACTTC. This chain links TRBV7-3 with TRBJ2-7; possibly TRBD1 or TRBD2 for D (5 bases each). Germline loops: CDR1 SGHTA, CDR2 FQGTGA. CDR3 length equals 13 residues. Trimming shortened V by 5 bases and J by 3 bases, and 11 bases separated the two germline ends.

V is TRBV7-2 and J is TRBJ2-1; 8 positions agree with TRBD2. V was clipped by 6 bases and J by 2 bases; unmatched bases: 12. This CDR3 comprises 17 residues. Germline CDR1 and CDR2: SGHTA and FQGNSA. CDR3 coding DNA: TGTGCCAGCAGACCTTATTCCGGGACTAGACCCTACAATGAGCAGTTCTTC. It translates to CASRPYSGTRPYNEQFF.

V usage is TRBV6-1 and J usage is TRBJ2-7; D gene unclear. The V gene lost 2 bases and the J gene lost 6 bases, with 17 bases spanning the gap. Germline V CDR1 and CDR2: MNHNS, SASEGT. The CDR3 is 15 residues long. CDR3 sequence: CASSEQRAPLGEQYF. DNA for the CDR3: TGTGCCAGCAGTGAACAGCGAGCCCCTCTAGGCGAGCAGTACTTC.

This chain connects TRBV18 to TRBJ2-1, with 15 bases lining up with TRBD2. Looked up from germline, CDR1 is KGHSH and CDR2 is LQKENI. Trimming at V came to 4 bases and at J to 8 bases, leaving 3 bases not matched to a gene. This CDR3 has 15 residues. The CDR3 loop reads CASSQGLAGGDEQFF. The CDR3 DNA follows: TGTGCCAGCTCACAAGGACTAGCGGGAGGGGATGAGCAGTTCTTC.

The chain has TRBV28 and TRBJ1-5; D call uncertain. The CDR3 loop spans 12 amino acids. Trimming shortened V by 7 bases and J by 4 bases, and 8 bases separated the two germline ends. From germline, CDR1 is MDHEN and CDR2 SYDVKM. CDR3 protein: CASIGMNQPQHF. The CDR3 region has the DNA TGTGCCAGCATCGGCATGAATCAGCCCCAGCATTTT. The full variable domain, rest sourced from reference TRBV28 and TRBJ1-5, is DVKVTQSSRYLVKRTGEKVFLECVQDMDHENMFWYRQDPGLGLRLIYFSYDVKMKEKGDIPEGYSVSREKKERFSLILESASTNQTSMYLCASIGMNQPQHFGDGTRLSIL.

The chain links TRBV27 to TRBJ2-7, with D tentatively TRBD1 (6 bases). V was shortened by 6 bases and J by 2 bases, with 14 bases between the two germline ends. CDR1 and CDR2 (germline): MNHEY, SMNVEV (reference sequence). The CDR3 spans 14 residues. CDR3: CASRTGTIAYEQYF. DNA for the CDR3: TGTGCCAGCAGGACCGGGACAATCGCCTACGAGCAGTACTTC.

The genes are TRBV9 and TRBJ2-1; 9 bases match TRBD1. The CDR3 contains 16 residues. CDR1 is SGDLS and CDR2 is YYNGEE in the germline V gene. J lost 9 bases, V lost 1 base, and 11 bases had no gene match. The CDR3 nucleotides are TGTGCCAGCAGCGTATGGTCGGGACAGGGACTCAGTGAGCAGTTCTTC. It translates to CASSVWSGQGLSEQFF.

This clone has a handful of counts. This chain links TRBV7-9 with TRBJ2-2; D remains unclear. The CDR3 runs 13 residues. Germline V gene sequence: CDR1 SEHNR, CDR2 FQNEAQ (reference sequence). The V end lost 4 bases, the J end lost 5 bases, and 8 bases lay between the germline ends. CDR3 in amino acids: CASSSYRTGELFF. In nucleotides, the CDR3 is TGTGCCAGCAGCTCATATAGGACCGGGGAGCTGTTTTTT. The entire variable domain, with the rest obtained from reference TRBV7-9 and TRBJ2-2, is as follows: DTGVSQNPRHKITKRGQNVTFRCDPISEHNRLYWYRQTLGQGPEFLTYFQNEAQLEKSRLLSDRFSAERPKGSFSTLEIQRTEQGDSAMYLCASSSYRTGELFFGEGSRLTVL.

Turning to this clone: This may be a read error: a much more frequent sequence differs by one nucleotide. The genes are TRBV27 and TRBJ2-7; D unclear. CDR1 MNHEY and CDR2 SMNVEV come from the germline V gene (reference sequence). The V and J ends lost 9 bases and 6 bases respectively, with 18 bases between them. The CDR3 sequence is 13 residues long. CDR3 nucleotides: TGTGCCAGTGTAATTAACTCCCTGTCCGAGCAGTACTTC. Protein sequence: CASVINSLSEQYF.

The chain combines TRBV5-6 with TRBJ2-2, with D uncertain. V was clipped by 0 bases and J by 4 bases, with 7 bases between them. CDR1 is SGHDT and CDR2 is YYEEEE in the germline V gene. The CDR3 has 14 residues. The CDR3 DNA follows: TGTGCCAGCAGCTTGGCTTCCGTCACCGGGGAGCTGTTTTTT. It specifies CASSLASVTGELFF.

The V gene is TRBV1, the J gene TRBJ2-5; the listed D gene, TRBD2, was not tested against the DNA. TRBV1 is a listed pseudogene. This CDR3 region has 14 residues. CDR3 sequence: CTSRVAGSSETQYF. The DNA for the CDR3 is TGCACCAGCAGGGTAGCGGGATCCTCAGAGACCCAGTACTTC.

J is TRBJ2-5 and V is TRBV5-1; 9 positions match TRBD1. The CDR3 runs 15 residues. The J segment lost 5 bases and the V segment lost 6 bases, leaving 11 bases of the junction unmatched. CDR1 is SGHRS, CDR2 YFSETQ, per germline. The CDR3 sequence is CASKQTGGSPETQYF. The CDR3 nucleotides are TGCGCCAGCAAGCAGACAGGGGGTTCTCCGGAGACCCAGTACTTC.

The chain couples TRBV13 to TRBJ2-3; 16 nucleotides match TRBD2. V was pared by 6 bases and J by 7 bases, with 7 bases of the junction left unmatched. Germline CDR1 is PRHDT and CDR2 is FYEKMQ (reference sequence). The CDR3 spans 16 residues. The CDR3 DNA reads TGTGCCAGCAGTACTCCGGGACTAGCGGGAGGGAATACGCAGTATTTT. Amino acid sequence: CASSTPGLAGGNTQYF.

The CDR3 protein is CASSLEGVNWFREQYF. CDR3 coding DNA: TGTGCCAGCAGCTTGGAAGGGGTGAACTGGTTTCGTGAGCAGTACTTC. This sequence joins TRBV5-6 and TRBJ2-7, with D perhaps matching TRBD1 (5 bases). Germline V gene lookup returns CDR1 SGHDT and CDR2 YYEEEE. V was clipped by 0 bases and J by 7 bases, with 20 bases between them. The CDR3 loop spans 16 amino acids.

As DNA, the CDR3 is TGTGCCAGCACCTCCTTCGGCAGCACAGATACGCAGTATTTT. Amino acids: CASTSFGSTDTQYF. This rearrangement joins TRBV7-2 to TRBJ2-3, with D hard to call. Trimming took off 7 bases at V and 0 bases at J, with 11 bases between the two ends. The CDR3 spans 14 residues. The germline CDR1 and CDR2 sequences are SGHTA and FQGNSA.

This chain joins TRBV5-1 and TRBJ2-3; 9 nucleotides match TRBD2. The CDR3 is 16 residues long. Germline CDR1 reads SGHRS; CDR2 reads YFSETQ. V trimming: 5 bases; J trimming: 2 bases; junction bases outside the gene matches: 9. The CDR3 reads CASSAIAGAHTDTQYF. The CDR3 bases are TGCGCCAGCAGTGCGATAGCGGGAGCCCACACAGATACGCAGTATTTT.

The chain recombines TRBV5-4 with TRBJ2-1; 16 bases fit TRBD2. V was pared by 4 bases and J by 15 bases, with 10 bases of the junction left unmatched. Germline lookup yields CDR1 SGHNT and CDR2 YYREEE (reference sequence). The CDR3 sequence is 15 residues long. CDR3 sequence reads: CASSITGTSGRVPFF. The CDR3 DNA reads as TGTGCCAGCAGCATAACCGGGACTAGCGGGAGGGTGCCGTTCTTC.

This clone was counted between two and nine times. Written as DNA, the CDR3 is TGTGCCAGCAGCCAATCGAGGGACAGGGGCTACGAGCAGTACTTC. It is translated as CASSQSRDRGYEQYF. V is TRBV16 and J is TRBJ2-7, with 10 positions matching TRBD1. V lost 0 bases, J lost 3 bases, and 2 bases stayed unmatched. CDR3 length equals 15 residues. Germline CDR1 reads KGHSY; CDR2 reads FQNENV.

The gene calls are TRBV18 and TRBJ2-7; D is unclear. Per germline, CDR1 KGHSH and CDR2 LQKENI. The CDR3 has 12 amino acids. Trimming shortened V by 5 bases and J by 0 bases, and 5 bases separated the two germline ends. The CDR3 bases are TGTGCCAGCTCAGAAAGCTCCTACGAGCAGTACTTC. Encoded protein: CASSESSYEQYF.

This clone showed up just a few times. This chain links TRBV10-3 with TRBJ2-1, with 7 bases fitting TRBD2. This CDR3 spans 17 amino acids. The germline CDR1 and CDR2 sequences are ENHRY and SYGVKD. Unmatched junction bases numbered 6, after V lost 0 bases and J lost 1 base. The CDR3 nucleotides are TGTGCCATCAGTGAGTCTAGCGGGTTTCTGTCCTACAATGAGCAGTTCTTC. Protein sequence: CAISESSGFLSYNEQFF.

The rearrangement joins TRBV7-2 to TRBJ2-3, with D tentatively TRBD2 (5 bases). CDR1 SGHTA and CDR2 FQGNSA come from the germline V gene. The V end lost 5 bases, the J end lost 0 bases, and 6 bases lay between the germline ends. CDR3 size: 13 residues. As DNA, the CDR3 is TGTGCCAGCAGCCGAGGGAGCACAGATACGCAGTATTTT. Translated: CASSRGSTDTQYF.

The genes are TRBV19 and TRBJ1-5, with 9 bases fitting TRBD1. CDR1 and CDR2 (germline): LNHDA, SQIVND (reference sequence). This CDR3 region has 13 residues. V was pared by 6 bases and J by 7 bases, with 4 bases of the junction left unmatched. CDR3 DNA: TGTGCCAGTAGAGGACAGGGGCCCCAGCCCCAGCATTTT. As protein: CASRGQGPQPQHF.

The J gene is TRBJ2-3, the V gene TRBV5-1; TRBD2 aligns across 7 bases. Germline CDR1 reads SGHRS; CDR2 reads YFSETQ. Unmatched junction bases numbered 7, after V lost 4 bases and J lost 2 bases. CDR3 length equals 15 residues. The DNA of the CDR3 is TGCGCCAGCAGCCTTACTAGCGCTTTCACAGATACGCAGTATTTT. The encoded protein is CASSLTSAFTDTQYF.

The chain's CDR3 is CASSLDREDQPQHF. The CDR3 DNA is TGTGCCAGCAGCCTCGACAGGGAAGATCAGCCCCAGCATTTT. V and J are TRBV6-6 and TRBJ1-5; 7 bases are a match to TRBD1. V trimming: 6 bases; J trimming: 5 bases; junction bases outside the gene matches: 7. Germline CDR1 MNHNY, CDR2 SVGAGI (reference sequence). CDR3 size: 14 residues.

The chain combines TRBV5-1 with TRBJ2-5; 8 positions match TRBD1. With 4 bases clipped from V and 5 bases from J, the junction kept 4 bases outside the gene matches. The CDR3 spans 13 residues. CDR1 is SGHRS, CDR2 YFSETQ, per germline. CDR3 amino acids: CASSTGGGETQYF. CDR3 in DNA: TGCGCCAGCAGCACAGGGGGTGGGGAGACCCAGTACTTC.

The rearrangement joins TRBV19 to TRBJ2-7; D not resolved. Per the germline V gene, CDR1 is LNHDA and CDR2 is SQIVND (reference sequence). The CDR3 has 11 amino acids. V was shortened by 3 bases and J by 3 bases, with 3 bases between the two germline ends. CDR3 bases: TGTGCCAGTAGTATTGGCTACGAGCAGTACTTC. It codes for CASSIGYEQYF.

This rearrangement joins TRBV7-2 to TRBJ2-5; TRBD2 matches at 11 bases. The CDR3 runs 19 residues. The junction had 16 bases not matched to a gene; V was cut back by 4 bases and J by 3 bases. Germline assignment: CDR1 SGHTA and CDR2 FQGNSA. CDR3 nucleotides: TGTGCCAGCAGCTCGGGACGGTTACTAGCGGGAGTCGCAGAAGAGACCCAGTACTTC. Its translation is CASSSGRLLAGVAEETQYF.

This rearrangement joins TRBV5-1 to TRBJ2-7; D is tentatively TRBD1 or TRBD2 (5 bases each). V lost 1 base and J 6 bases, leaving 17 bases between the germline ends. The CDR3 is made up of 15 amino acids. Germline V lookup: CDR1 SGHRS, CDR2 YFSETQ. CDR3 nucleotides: TGCGCCAGCAGCTTGCCTTCGGGGCGCTTCATCGAGCAGTACTTC. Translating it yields CASSLPSGRFIEQYF.